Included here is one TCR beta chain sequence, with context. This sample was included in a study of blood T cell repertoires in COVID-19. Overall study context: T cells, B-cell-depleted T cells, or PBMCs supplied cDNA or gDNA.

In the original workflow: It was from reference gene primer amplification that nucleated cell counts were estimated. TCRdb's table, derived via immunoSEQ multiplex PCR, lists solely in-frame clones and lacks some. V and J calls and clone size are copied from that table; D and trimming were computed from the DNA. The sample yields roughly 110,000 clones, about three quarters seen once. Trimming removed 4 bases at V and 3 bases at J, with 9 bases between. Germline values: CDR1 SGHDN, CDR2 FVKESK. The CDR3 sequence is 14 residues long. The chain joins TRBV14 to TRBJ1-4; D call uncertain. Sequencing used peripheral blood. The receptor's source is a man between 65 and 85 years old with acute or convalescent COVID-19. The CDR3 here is CASSLQISNEKLFF. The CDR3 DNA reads TGTGCCAGCAGCCTGCAGATATCTAATGAAAAACTGTTTTTT.